Shown below are 11 T cell receptor beta chains from a single sample sequenced in a study of ipilimumab plus nivolumab after autologous stem cell transplantation (dated by TCRdb to about 2021). Receptor libraries were prepared by the immunoSEQ multiplex PCR assay. TCRdb re-hosts the immuneACCESS table, in-frame sequences only. Its copies lack some clones; in the studies checked, an unresolved V gene accounts for under half of them, and the cause for the rest is not known. The sample records 77,000 or so clones, 65% to 85% of which are singletons. The top ten constitute roughly 2.2% of the sample. Sequences were derived from PBMCs, sampled in a trial of ipilimumab plus nivolumab as post-transplant consolidation. These receptors all stem from a male donor with diffuse large B-cell lymphoma.

The rearrangement links TRBV6-1 to TRBJ2-7; a possible D gene is TRBD2 (6 bases). Deletions cut 4 bases from V and 3 bases from J, with 19 bases between. The CDR3 totals 16 residues. From germline, CDR1 is MNHNS and CDR2 SASEGT. CDR3 protein: CASSVGGEPGRYEQYF. For the CDR3, the DNA is TGTGCCAGCAGTGTAGGAGGGGAGCCCGGTCGCTACGAGCAGTACTTC.

The genes are TRBV6-1 and TRBJ2-5; TRBD1 matches at 9 bases. With the DNA end fitting TRBJ2-7 better, the J assignment may be wrong. The CDR3 is 16 amino acids. Germline V gives CDR1 MNHNS, CDR2 SASEGT. The CDR3 here is CASSEGGTGRRSEQYF. The CDR3 DNA reads TGTGCCAGCAGTGAAGGGGGGACAGGGAGGCGCTCCGAGCAGTACTTC.

The chain recombines TRBV13 with TRBJ2-3, with TRBD1 identical over 9 bases. With 2 bases clipped from V and 3 bases from J, the junction kept 6 bases outside the gene matches. This CDR3 contains 16 residues. Germline V gene data show CDR1 as PRHDT and CDR2 as FYEKMQ (reference sequence). The CDR3, as DNA: TGTGCCAGCAGCTTAAGGACAGGGGCGCCGACAGATACGCAGTATTTT. Protein sequence: CASSLRTGAPTDTQYF. The full variable domain, with the rest looked up from reference TRBV13 and TRBJ2-3, is AAGVIQSPRHLIKEKRETATLKCYPIPRHDTVYWYQQGPGQDPQFLISFYEKMQSDKGSIPDRFSAQQFSDYHSELNMSSLELGDSALYFCASSLRTGAPTDTQYFGPGTRLTVL.

The gene calls are TRBV7-8 and TRBJ2-7; 7 bases are shared with TRBD1. The CDR3 extends over 15 amino acids. V was clipped by 5 bases and J by 0 bases; unmatched bases: 7. CDR1 is SGHVS and CDR2 is FQNEAQ in the germline V gene. CDR3 protein: CASSTIQGSSYEQYF. The CDR3 region has the DNA TGTGCCAGCAGCACGATACAGGGGAGCTCCTACGAGCAGTACTTC.

This clone has only one observation. The rearrangement uses TRBV29-1 and TRBJ2-5, with TRBD2 as a possible D gene (6 bases). In germline, CDR1 is SQVTM, CDR2 ANQGSEA. Trimming took 6 bases from V and 1 from J, leaving 24 bases between them. The CDR3 has 17 residues. As DNA, the CDR3 is TGCAGCGTGGGGGGAACCCTTCTTTACCGGGGCCAAGAGACCCAGTACTTC. Translation: CSVGGTLLYRGQETQYF.

The J gene is TRBJ1-2, the V gene TRBV4-3; D unresolved. CDR1 and CDR2 from the germline V gene are LGHNA and YSLEER. This CDR3 is built from 14 residues. Between the trimmed V and J ends, which lost 0 bases and 2 bases, there was a span of 7 bases. DNA of the CDR3: TGCGCCAGCAGCCAAGAGGCCAGCAACTATGGCTACACCTTC. The encoded protein is CASSQEASNYGYTF.

This clone was detected once. The chain uses TRBV5-1 and TRBJ2-1, with D perhaps matching TRBD1 or TRBD2 (5 bases each). The CDR3 spans 14 residues. The V gene lost 5 bases and the J gene lost 8 bases, with 17 bases spanning the gap. CDR1 and CDR2 from the germline V gene are SGHRS and YFSETQ. CDR3 sequence: CASSRGHSSDEQFF. In DNA, the CDR3 is TGCGCCAGCAGTCGGGGCCACTCTTCCGATGAGCAGTTCTTC.

The V gene is TRBV18, the J gene TRBJ2-1, with 9 bases identical to TRBD2. The length of the CDR3 is 14 residues. V was pared by 1 base and J by 7 bases, with 2 bases of the junction left unmatched. Germline CDR1 reads KGHSH; CDR2 reads LQKENI. CDR3 in amino acids: CASSPQRGENEQFF. As DNA, the CDR3 is TGTGCCAGCTCACCACAGCGGGGGGAGAATGAGCAGTTCTTC. The full variable domain, completed using reference TRBV18 and TRBJ2-1, is NAGVMQNPRHLVRRRGQEARLRCSPMKGHSHVYWYRQLPEEGLKFMVYLQKENIIDESGMPKERFSAEFPKEGPSILRIQQVVRGDSAAYFCASSPQRGENEQFFGPGTRLTVL.

V usage is TRBV5-1 and J usage is TRBJ1-1, with D unclear. The CDR3 extends over 13 amino acids. The germline V gene has CDR1 SGHRS and CDR2 YFSETQ. Trimming removed 4 bases from V and 0 bases from J, with 7 bases in between. The CDR3 region has the DNA TGCGCCAGCAGCATACAGATGAACACTGAAGCTTTCTTT. Translating it yields CASSIQMNTEAFF.

In its sample, this clone was seen once. The chain has TRBV5-4 and TRBJ2-5; the D call may be TRBD1 or TRBD2 (5 bases each). Germline V gene sequence: CDR1 SGHNT, CDR2 YYREEE (reference sequence). V was shortened by 2 bases and J by 4 bases, with 12 bases between the two germline ends. This CDR3 is built from 14 residues. This CDR3 reads CASSFYQGAETQYF. The CDR3 region has the DNA TGTGCCAGCAGCTTCTACCAGGGAGCAGAGACCCAGTACTTC.

This chain links TRBV10-3 with TRBJ1-1, with D possibly matching TRBD1 (5 bases). V lost 7 bases to trimming and J lost 0 bases, with 12 bases between them. There are 14 residues in the CDR3. Looked up from germline, CDR1 is ENHRY and CDR2 is SYGVKD. The CDR3 bases are TGTGCCATCAACGAGGGGTATTTGAACACTGAAGCTTTCTTT. This encodes CAINEGYLNTEAFF.